This TCR beta chain was recorded in a study of tumor-infiltrating lymphocytes in primary liver carcinoma. Production of TCR beta cDNA used around 500 ng total RNA together with a constant-region primer. The TCR beta library was amplified through three nested multiplex PCR rounds in a modified ARM-PCR procedure. In the first two PCR rounds, TRBV1-TRBV30 forward primers were paired with a C-beta reverse primer, and each round lasted approximately 10 cycles. TCRdb reprocessed the multiplex PCR reads via MiXCR and lists one record per CDR3 protein. The sample holds about 210,000 distinct CDR3 sequences, 65% seen once. Germline DNA was also extracted, and blood RNA was taken from unsorted whole blood. Comment on this clonotype: Being one base from a much bigger clone, this may be a read error.

Germline CDR1 MNHEY, CDR2 SVGAGI. This CDR3 is 13 amino acids long. Trimming took 11 bases from V and 0 from J, leaving 14 bases between them. This clonotype was obtained from a woman aged 55-75 years with primary liver carcinoma and hepatitis B virus infection. The sequencing sample was made of peripheral blood. J is TRBJ2-7 and V is TRBV6-5, with unresolved D. The CDR3 DNA follows: TGTGCCGGTACCCCTTGGAGCTCCTACGAGCAGTACTTC. Translation: CAGTPWSSYEQYF.